The 18 T cell receptor beta chains reported below all come from one sample, sequenced in a study of blood T cells in healthy people across ages. A second PCR, run for roughly 7 to 12 cycles, used a sample-barcoded 5' primer plus a J-beta primer mix. MiXCR was run by TCRdb on the 5' RACE reads, yielding one entry per CDR3 protein. The sample has roughly 1 million distinct CDR3 sequences, 20% to 25% seen once. This sample also appeared in a second study, on T cells of mothers and their children.

Sequencing input: blood. Receptors were obtained from a girl aged 2 to 10 in good health.

This clonotype turned up a few times. One end of the junction fails to match germline, which may point to a read error. J is TRBJ2-1 and V is TRBV7-2; D remains unclear. Germline assignment: CDR1 SGHTA and CDR2 FQGNSA. This CDR3 is built from 13 residues. CDR3 DNA sequence: TGTGCCAGCAGCTTAGACTACTACGATGAGCAGTTCTTC. As protein: CASSLDYYDEQFF.

The chain carries TRBV6-5 and TRBJ2-6; D is uncertain. Germline V gene lookup returns CDR1 MNHEY and CDR2 SVGAGI. The CDR3 sequence is 17 residues long. V was cut by 1 base and J by 4 bases, with 14 bases left in between. The CDR3: CASSYFSAIGGANVLTF. CDR3 in DNA: TGTGCCAGCAGTTACTTCTCCGCGATAGGGGGGGCCAACGTCCTGACTTTC.

Only a few counts were recorded for this clonotype. V usage is TRBV20-1 and J usage is TRBJ2-3; 9 bases are a match to TRBD2. V was clipped by 2 bases and J by 2 bases; unmatched bases: 8. The CDR3 extends over 16 amino acids. Germline V gives CDR1 DFQATT, CDR2 SNEGSKA (reference sequence). The CDR3 loop is CSARMGSGRTTDTQYF. The CDR3 DNA sequence: TGCAGTGCTAGAATGGGGAGCGGGAGGACCACAGATACGCAGTATTTT.

This clonotype was found a few times. This chain uses TRBV28 with TRBJ2-5; D might be TRBD1 (6 bases). The CDR3 sequence is 12 residues long. V was pared by 5 bases and J by 7 bases, with 11 bases between. Germline V gene sequence: CDR1 MDHEN, CDR2 SYDVKM. The DNA of the CDR3 is TGTGCCAGCAGTCAGACAGGCTGGACCCAGTACTTC. Amino acids: CASSQTGWTQYF. Supplemented by reference TRBV28 and TRBJ2-5, the full variable domain reads DVKVTQSSRYLVKRTGEKVFLECVQDMDHENMFWYRQDPGLGLRLIYFSYDVKMKEKGDIPEGYSVSREKKERFSLILESASTNQTSMYLCASSQTGWTQYFGPGTRLLVL.

This clonotype has more than one count but fewer than ten. The V call is TRBV9, the J call TRBJ2-5, with D perhaps TRBD2 (6 bases). Germline V CDR1 and CDR2: SGDLS, YYNGEE. V was pared by 0 bases and J by 7 bases, with 7 bases between. The CDR3 extends over 12 amino acids. CDR3 sequence: CASSVDGGTQYF. DNA of the CDR3: TGTGCCAGCAGCGTAGACGGGGGGACCCAGTACTTC.

The rearrangement uses TRBV6-1 and TRBJ2-5; D is possibly TRBD2 (6 bases). The CDR3 extends over 12 amino acids. The V and J ends lost 8 bases and 6 bases respectively, with 13 bases between them. CDR1 is MNHNS and CDR2 is SASEGT in the germline V gene. The chain's CDR3 is CASLGGLKTQYF. The CDR3 bases are TGTGCCAGCCTGGGGGGTTTGAAGACCCAGTACTTC.

As regards this clonotype: In this CDR3 the conserved last residue, phenylalanine or tryptophan, is missing, so a read error is likely. The CDR3 sequence is CASSLPFYSGSYEQYL. CDR3 in DNA: TGTGCCAGCAGCTTGCCTTTTTACAGCGGCTCCTACGAGCAGTACCTC. This chain connects TRBV5-6 to TRBJ2-7, with D possibly TRBD2 on 5 matching bases. Between the trimmed V and J ends, which lost 1 base and 0 bases, there was a span of 14 bases. CDR1 and CDR2 from the germline V gene are SGHDT and YYEEEE. This CDR3 is 16 amino acids long.

This clonotype was observed a few times. The chain is built from TRBV2 and TRBJ2-1; D gene unclear. Trimming stripped 1 base from V and 4 bases from J, with 5 bases between. Germline-derived CDR1 and CDR2 are SNHLY and FYNNEI. The CDR3 spans 13 residues. CDR3 DNA sequence: TGTGCCAGCAGTGAAGGCGGATACAATGAGCAGTTCTTC. Translated, it gives CASSEGGYNEQFF.

This clonotype was seen a handful of times. The chain combines TRBV10-3 with TRBJ2-2, with D uncertain. Germline-derived CDR1 and CDR2 are ENHRY and SYGVKD. The CDR3 has 14 residues. Trimming stripped 3 bases from V and 3 bases from J, with 8 bases between. This CDR3 is CAISDGGDTGELFF. CDR3 nucleotides: TGTGCCATCAGTGATGGTGGGGACACCGGGGAGCTGTTTTTT.

V gene TRBV2 combines with J gene TRBJ1-5, with D tentatively TRBD1 (5 bases). Germline V CDR1 and CDR2: SNHLY, FYNNEI. V lost 5 bases and J lost 7, with 18 bases in between. This CDR3 region has 15 residues. The DNA for the CDR3 is TGTGCCAGCAGTCCTCAGGGAAGTTCGTTGCAGCCCCAGCATTTT. Translation gives CASSPQGSSLQPQHF.

This clonotype has only a few counts. Sequence at one end of the junction differs from germline and may be a read error. The chain joins TRBV11-1 to TRBJ1-4; 9 bases line up with TRBD1. The germline CDR1 and CDR2 sequences are SGHAT and FQDESV (reference sequence). This CDR3 spans 15 amino acids. The CDR3 sequence: CASSDLDRGDEELFF. For the CDR3, the DNA is TGTGCCAGCAGCGACTTGGACAGGGGTGATGAAGAACTGTTTTTT.

The chain has TRBV7-2 and TRBJ2-1; TRBD2 aligns across 14 bases. Germline loops: CDR1 SGHTA, CDR2 FQGNSA. This CDR3 has 16 amino acids. V shed 4 bases and J 3 bases; nucleotides not matched to a gene: 2. This CDR3 is CASSSGLAGVYNEQFF. The CDR3 DNA reads as TGTGCCAGCAGCTCGGGACTAGCGGGAGTCTACAATGAGCAGTTCTTC.

The CDR3 region has the DNA TGCGCCAGCAGCCAAGAATCCGCCAGTAACTATGGCTACACCTTC. As protein: CASSQESASNYGYTF. This chain joins TRBV4-3 and TRBJ1-2; D unclear. Looked up from germline, CDR1 is LGHNA and CDR2 is YSLEER. This CDR3 has 15 amino acids. V was clipped by 0 bases and J by 1 base, with 9 bases between them.

The chain combines TRBV29-1 with TRBJ2-4; possibly TRBD1 for D (6 bases). The V end lost 7 bases, the J end lost 6 bases, and 13 bases lay between the germline ends. Germline V gene lookup returns CDR1 SQVTM and CDR2 ANQGSEA. CDR3 size: 12 residues. The CDR3 spells CSGAGDGNIQYF. The CDR3 region has the DNA TGCAGCGGAGCAGGGGACGGAAACATTCAGTACTTC.

The chain uses TRBV15 and TRBJ2-2; TRBD1 matches at 9 bases. V dropped 8 bases and J dropped 5; count of bases not matched to a gene: 12. The V gene's germline CDR1 is LNHNV and CDR2 YYDKDF (reference sequence). The CDR3 is 16 amino acids. The CDR3, as DNA: TGTGCCACCGCAGATACAGGGGGCGTAAAAACCGGGGAGCTGTTTTTT. It is translated as CATADTGGVKTGELFF.

CDR3 region: CASSQDGIFSEQYF. The CDR3 DNA is TGTGCCAGCAGCCAAGACGGGATTTTTAGCGAGCAGTACTTC. The V gene is TRBV4-2, the J gene TRBJ2-7; possibly TRBD2 for D (5 bases). V was shortened by 0 bases and J by 6 bases, with 12 bases between the two germline ends. The germline V gene has CDR1 LGHNA and CDR2 YNFKEQ. The CDR3 runs to 14 residues.

This clonotype was found a few times. V gene TRBV7-2 combines with J gene TRBJ2-7; 7 bases are shared with TRBD2. J lost 5 bases, V lost 1 base, and 8 bases had no gene match. CDR1 is SGHTA and CDR2 is FQGNSA in the germline V gene. The CDR3 is 15 amino acids. The CDR3 coding sequence is TGTGCCAGCAGCTTAGGCCCGGGGGGTTTTAACGAGCAGTACTTC. Encoded protein: CASSLGPGGFNEQYF.

This chain uses TRBV27 with TRBJ2-5; maybe TRBD2 (6 bases). In germline, CDR1 is MNHEY, CDR2 SMNVEV (reference sequence). The CDR3 loop spans 15 amino acids. The V gene lost 3 bases and the J gene lost 5 bases, with 16 bases spanning the gap. The CDR3 DNA follows: TGTGCCAGCAGTTTGGTGGATCGTGGGGGGGAGACCCAGTACTTC. This gives the protein CASSLVDRGGETQYF.